One and the same sample provided the 5 T cell receptor beta chains below, sequenced in a study of OX40 agonist ivuxolimab in advanced cancers. The table came from immunoSEQ multiplex PCR; TCRdb's copy has only in-frame clones and leaves some out. The data contain about 71,000 clones, approximately 94% of them singletons. The sequencing used CD4+ or CD8+ T cells sorted from blood, collected in a trial of the OX40 agonist ivuxolimab. The receptors originated from an adult with an advanced solid tumor such as melanoma, head and neck, liver or kidney cancer.

The rearrangement joins TRBV19 to TRBJ1-2; D is possibly TRBD1 (6 bases). Trimming took 4 bases from V and 7 from J, leaving 7 bases between them. The germline V gene encodes CDR1 LNHDA and CDR2 SQIVND (reference sequence). This CDR3 has 11 amino acids. The CDR3 DNA reads as TGTGCCAGTAGTAGGACAGCTGGCTACACCTTC. Amino acids: CASSRTAGYTF.

The chain has TRBV6-5 and TRBJ2-3; TRBD1 agrees at 12 bases. J was trimmed by 4 bases and V by 10 bases; bases with no gene match: 9. Germline-derived CDR1 and CDR2 are MNHEY and SVGAGI. The CDR3 extends over 15 amino acids. CDR3 bases: TGTGCCACCCGGACCGGGACAGGGGGCTCAGATACGCAGTATTTT. This translates into CATRTGTGGSDTQYF.

V and J are TRBV19 and TRBJ1-1; 8 bases agree with TRBD1. Trimming cost V 5 bases and J 8 bases; bases outside gene matches: 13. This CDR3 has 15 residues. Germline V gives CDR1 LNHDA, CDR2 SQIVND (reference sequence). The CDR3 DNA sequence: TGTGCCAGTAGTCCCCGGACAGGGAGGGAACGCGAAGCTTTCTTT. Encoded protein: CASSPRTGREREAFF.

V gene TRBV5-1 combines with J gene TRBJ2-3, with D unclear. Trimming took 0 bases from V and 4 from J, leaving 15 bases between them. CDR1 SGHRS and CDR2 YFSETQ come from the germline V gene. There are 16 residues in the CDR3. The CDR3 DNA sequence: TGCGCCAGCAGCTTGGGAGGTGAGGCACCCCCAGATACGCAGTATTTT. This codes for CASSLGGEAPPDTQYF.

The J gene is TRBJ2-7, the V gene TRBV7-9; either TRBD1 or TRBD2 may supply D (5 bases each). The CDR3 loop spans 12 amino acids. Germline assignment: CDR1 SEHNR and CDR2 FQNEAQ (reference sequence). V shed 4 bases and J shed 3 bases, with 7 bases lying between them. The CDR3 is CASSWDGYEQYF. The DNA for the CDR3 is TGTGCCAGCAGCTGGGACGGCTACGAGCAGTACTTC. The variable domain in full, completed from reference TRBV7-9 and TRBJ2-7, reads DTGVSQNPRHKITKRGQNVTFRCDPISEHNRLYWYRQTLGQGPEFLTYFQNEAQLEKSRLLSDRFSAERPKGSFSTLEIQRTEQGDSAMYLCASSWDGYEQYFGPGTRLTVT.